These 6 T cell receptor beta chains share one sample of origin, sequenced in a study of Ad26.COV2.S vaccination and SARS-CoV-2 variants. Treatment reported: over 15 received Ad26.COV2.S at low or high dose, single or two shots; roughly five received placebo; per-sample allocation not given. Sampling happened 63 days after the first vaccine or placebo injection. The data were produced by immunoSEQ multiplex PCR, yet TCRdb's version contains in-frame clones alone and is incomplete. The repertoire holds over 350,000 clones, 70% to 90% seen once, with 3.5% in the top ten. Specimen: peripheral blood, collected in a trial of Ad26.COV2.S vaccine versus placebo. These receptors were taken from a person between 18 and 65 years old who received the Ad26.COV2.S COVID-19 vaccine or a placebo.

This chain's CDR3 is CASSTQGRQPQHF. The CDR3 DNA is TGTGCCAGTAGTACCCAGGGCCGTCAGCCCCAGCATTTT. The J gene is TRBJ1-5, the V gene TRBV19; tentative D call: TRBD1 (5 bases). CDR1 and CDR2 from the germline V gene are LNHDA and SQIVND (reference sequence). This CDR3 region has 13 residues. V was pared by 4 bases and J by 6 bases, with 10 bases between.

The CDR3 here is CASSIQVVREKLFF. The DNA of the CDR3 is TGTGCCAGTAGTATCCAGGTTGTTCGGGAAAAACTGTTTTTT. This chain uses TRBV19 with TRBJ1-4; D is unclear. V gave up 3 bases and J gave up 8 bases, with 13 bases separating them. Germline V gene sequence: CDR1 LNHDA, CDR2 SQIVND (reference sequence). This CDR3 spans 14 amino acids.

The chain has TRBV27 and TRBJ2-7; D is undetermined. Germline values: CDR1 MNHEY, CDR2 SMNVEV (reference sequence). V was trimmed by 3 bases and J by 3 bases, leaving 9 bases between them. The CDR3 covers 13 residues. This chain's CDR3 is CASSFTSRYEQYF. Here the CDR3 DNA reads TGTGCCAGCAGTTTTACGTCTCGCTACGAGCAGTACTTC.

This chain links TRBV6-2 or TRBV6-3 with TRBJ2-5, with D tentatively TRBD1 (6 bases). Trimming pared 6 bases from V and 2 bases from J, leaving 16 bases between. There are 15 residues in the CDR3. CDR1 is MNHEY, CDR2 SVGEGT, per germline. CDR3: CASSPGTSTQETQYF. The DNA of the CDR3 is TGTGCCAGCAGCCCCGGGACATCGACTCAAGAGACCCAGTACTTC.

The rearrangement joins TRBV29-1 to TRBJ2-3, with 9 bases matching TRBD1. Germline assignment: CDR1 SQVTM and CDR2 ANQGSEA. Trimming took 5 bases from V and 5 from J; bases not matched to a gene: 11. The CDR3 loop spans 15 amino acids. This CDR3 reads CSVLPEDRGQDTQYF. The CDR3 bases are TGCAGCGTTCTACCGGAGGACAGGGGACAAGATACGCAGTATTTT.

The chain joins TRBV2 to TRBJ1-1; D not resolved. Trimming shortened V by 8 bases and J by 6 bases, and 10 bases separated the two germline ends. The CDR3 has 11 amino acids. CDR1 is SNHLY and CDR2 is FYNNEI in the germline V gene. The CDR3 here is CASFRVPEAFF. Written as DNA, the CDR3 is TGTGCCAGCTTCCGGGTCCCTGAAGCTTTCTTT. Complete variable domain (other parts from reference TRBV2 and TRBJ1-1): EPEVTQTPSHQVTQMGQEVILRCVPISNHLYFYWYRQILGQKVEFLVSFYNNEISEKSEIFDDQFSVERPDGSNFTLKIRSTKLEDSAMYFCASFRVPEAFFGQGTRLTVV.